This T cell receptor beta chain originates from a study of response to subunit inactivated influenza vaccine. Study-wide results and limits: It was the authors' suggestion that each seasonal influenza vaccination recruits few new T cells.

The CDR3 loop spans 13 amino acids. Germline V gives CDR1 MNHEY, CDR2 SVGEGT. V gave up 6 bases and J gave up 12 bases, with 18 bases separating them. The table lists this clonotype with many counts. The antigen is undetermined. TCRdb re-called the RT-PCR reads through MiXCR, storing one row per CDR3 protein. The sample gives under 550,000 distinct CDR3 sequences, more than 7% of which show up once; roughly 13% is in the top ten. This sequence originates from a man aged 50 to 69 who received an inactivated influenza vaccine. This chain uses TRBV6-2 or TRBV6-3 with TRBJ2-1, with D possibly being TRBD2 (5 bases). This material consisted of PBMCs from blood, taken less than 30 months after vaccination. CDR3 in DNA: TGTGCCAGCAGCCCCTCAGTCGGACTCGGGCAGTTCTTC. Translation gives CASSPSVGLGQFF.